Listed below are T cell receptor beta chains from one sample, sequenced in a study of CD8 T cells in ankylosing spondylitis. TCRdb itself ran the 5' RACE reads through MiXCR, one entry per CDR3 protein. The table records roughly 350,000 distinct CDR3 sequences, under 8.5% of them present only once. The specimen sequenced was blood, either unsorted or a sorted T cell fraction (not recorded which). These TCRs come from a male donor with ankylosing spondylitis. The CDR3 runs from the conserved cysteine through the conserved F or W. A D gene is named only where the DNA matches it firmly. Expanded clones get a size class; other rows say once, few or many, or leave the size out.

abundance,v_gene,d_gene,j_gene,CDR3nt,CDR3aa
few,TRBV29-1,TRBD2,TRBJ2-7,TGCAGCGTTGAAGATCCCAGCGGGAGTTCCTACGAGCAGTACTTC,CSVEDPSGSSYEQYF
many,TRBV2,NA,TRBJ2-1,TGTGCCAGCGAGGTTTGGCCACCCTCCAATGAGCAGTTCTTC,CASEVWPPSNEQFF
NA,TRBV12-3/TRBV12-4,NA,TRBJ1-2,TGTGCCAGCAGTAACCTTACGGGAGGCTACACCTTC,CASSNLTGGYTF
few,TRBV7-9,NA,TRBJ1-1,TGTGCCAGCAGCCCCCTCCCAAACACTGAAGCTTTCTTT,CASSPLPNTEAFF
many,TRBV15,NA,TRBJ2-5,TGTGCCACCAGCAGAGCAGTAGCGGAAGAGACCCAGTACTTC,CATSRAVAEETQYF
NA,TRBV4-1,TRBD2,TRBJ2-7,TGCGCCAGCAGCCAACTAGCGGGAGTGGACTACGAGCAGTACTTC,CASSQLAGVDYEQYF
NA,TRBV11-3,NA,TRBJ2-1,TGTGCCAGCAGCTTAGCGACGGATAATCCTGAGCAGTTCTTC,CASSLATDNPEQFF
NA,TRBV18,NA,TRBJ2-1,TGTGCCAGCTCACCGCAGGGAGCGAGCAATGAGCAGTTCTTC,CASSPQGASNEQFF
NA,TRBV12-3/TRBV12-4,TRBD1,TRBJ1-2,TGTGCCAGCAGCAAAGCCTCCGGGACAGGGTACGGCTACACCTTC,CASSKASGTGYGYTF
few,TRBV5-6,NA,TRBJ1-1,TGTGCCAGCAGCCTCGACCCCAAGCTGGCGGCTTTCTTT,CASSLDPKLAAFF
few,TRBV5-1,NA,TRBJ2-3,TGCGCCAGCACGGCTAGCGACCTAAAAACGGAGACAGATACGCAGTATTTT,CASTASDLKTETDTQYF
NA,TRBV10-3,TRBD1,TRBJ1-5,TGTGCCACCGGGACAGGGGGCGATCAGCCCCAGCATTTT,CATGTGGDQPQHF
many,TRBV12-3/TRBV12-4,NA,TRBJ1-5,TGTGCCAGCAGACCGGGGCAGTCCAGTAATCAGCCCCAGCATTTT,CASRPGQSSNQPQHF
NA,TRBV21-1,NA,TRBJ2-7,TGTGCCAGCAGCAAAGGGAGGGAGACGAGAGCCTACGAGCAGTACTTC,CASSKGRETRAYEQYF
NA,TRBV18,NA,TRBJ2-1,TGTGCCAGCTCACCGTTGGGGGGAACCAATGAGCAGTTCTTC,CASSPLGGTNEQFF
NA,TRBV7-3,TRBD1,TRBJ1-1,TGTGCCAGCAGCTCGGGACAGGGGGCCGTTTGGGAAGCTTTCTTT,CASSSGQGAVWEAFF
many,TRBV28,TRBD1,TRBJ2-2,TGTGCCAGCACCTTGACAGGGTCGGGCACCGGGGAGCTGTTTTTT,CASTLTGSGTGELFF
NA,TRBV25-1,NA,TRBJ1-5,TGTGCCAGCAGTGAATACGGCCAGCCCCAGCATTTT,CASSEYGQPQHF
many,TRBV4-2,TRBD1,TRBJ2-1,TGTGCCAGCAGCCGAAACGGCCGGACAGGGGTGGACAATGAGCAGTTCTTC,CASSRNGRTGVDNEQFF
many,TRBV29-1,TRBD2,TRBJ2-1,TGCAGCACCCCGGGACTAGCGGCTTACAATGAGCAGTTCTTC,CSTPGLAAYNEQFF
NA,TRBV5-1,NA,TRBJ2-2,TGCGCCAGCAGCTCCATCCTGGAGGAGCTGTTTTTT,CASSSILEELFF
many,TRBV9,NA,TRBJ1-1,TGTGCCAGCAGCCCGGGGGGCGCCAACACTGAAGCTTTCTTT,CASSPGGANTEAFF
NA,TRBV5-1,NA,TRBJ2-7,TGCGCCAGCAGCTCAGGACTCAACCTCCCCGGCGAGCAGTACTTC,CASSSGLNLPGEQYF
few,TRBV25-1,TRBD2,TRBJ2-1,TGTGCCAGCAGTGACCCCGGACTAGTGTACAATGAGCAGTTCTTC,CASSDPGLVYNEQFF
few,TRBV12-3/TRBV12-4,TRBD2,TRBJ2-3,TGTGCCAGCAGTTTCAGGGGGCGACTAGCGGGAGGGCGTGTGAAAGATACGCAGTATTTT,CASSFRGRLAGGRVKDTQYF
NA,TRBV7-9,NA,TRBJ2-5,TGTGCCAGCACCAGGGGCGGGGACTGGGAGACCCAGTACTTC,CASTRGGDWETQYF
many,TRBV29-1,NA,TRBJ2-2,TGCAGCGTTGAGGGTCCCACAAACACCGGGGAGCTGTTTTTT,CSVEGPTNTGELFF
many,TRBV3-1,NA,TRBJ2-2,TGTGCCAGCAGCCCGGTCACCGGGGAGCTGTTTTTT,CASSPVTGELFF
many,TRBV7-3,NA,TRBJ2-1,TGTGCCAGCAGCACAGATAGCGGTTACAATGAGCAGTTCTTC,CASSTDSGYNEQFF
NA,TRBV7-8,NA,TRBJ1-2,TGTGCCAGCAGCCCCGACAGGTCTCGGGACTATGGCTACACCTTC,CASSPDRSRDYGYTF
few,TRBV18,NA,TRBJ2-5,TGTGCCAGCTCACCACCGAACAGGGCACAAGAGACCCAGTACTTC,CASSPPNRAQETQYF
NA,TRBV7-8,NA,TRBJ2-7,NA,CASSSSSSVLHEQYF
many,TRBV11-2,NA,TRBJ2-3,TGTGCCAGCATCAAAAACAGGGCAAGTACGCAGTATTTT,CASIKNRASTQYF
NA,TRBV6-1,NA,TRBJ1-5,TGTGCCAGCAGTGAAGGGGGGGTACCGAATCAGCCCCAGCATTTT,CASSEGGVPNQPQHF
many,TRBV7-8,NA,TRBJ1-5,TGTGCCAGCAGCTTAGCTGGTTGGGGCGGCAATCAGCCCCAGCATTTT,CASSLAGWGGNQPQHF
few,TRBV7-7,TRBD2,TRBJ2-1,TGTGCCAGCGGTCTAGCGGGAGCGGATGAGCAGTTCTTC,CASGLAGADEQFF
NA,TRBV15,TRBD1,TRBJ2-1,TGTGCCACCAGCAGCCTTTGGGGAGGGACAGGGTCAGTCAATGAGCAGTTCTTC,CATSSLWGGTGSVNEQFF
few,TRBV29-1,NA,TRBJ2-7,TGCAGCGTTGTTGACCTCTCCTACGAGCAGTACTTC,CSVVDLSYEQYF
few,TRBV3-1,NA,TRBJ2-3,TGTGCCAGCAGCACCAGTAGCCGGGCCCCCCGAGGTACGCAGTATTTT,CASSTSSRAPRGTQYF
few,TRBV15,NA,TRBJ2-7,TGTGCCACCAGCGCCCGACTTGCCGGGGGCGAGCAGTACTTC,CATSARLAGGEQYF
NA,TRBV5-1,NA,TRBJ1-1,TGCGCCAGCAGCACGGAGGTCAGCTCGAACACTGAAGCTTTCTTT,CASSTEVSSNTEAFF
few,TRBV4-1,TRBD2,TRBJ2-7,TGCGCCAGCAGCCAAGATCTAGCGGCCGCCTACGAGCAGTACTTC,CASSQDLAAAYEQYF
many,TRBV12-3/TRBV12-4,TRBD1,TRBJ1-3,TGTGCCAGCAGCAGACAGGGTTTTTCTGGAAACACCATATATTTT,CASSRQGFSGNTIYF
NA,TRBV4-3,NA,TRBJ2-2,TGCGCCAGCAGCCAAGATTGGGGAGCCGGGGAGCTGTTTTTT,CASSQDWGAGELFF
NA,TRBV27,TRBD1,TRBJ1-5,TGTGCCAGCAGCCGGACAGGGGGAGTCTATAGCAATCAGCCCCAGCATTTT,CASSRTGGVYSNQPQHF
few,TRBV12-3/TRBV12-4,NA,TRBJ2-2,TGTGCCAGCACCGTATCGGGACAAGGGGGACCCGGGGAGCTGTTTTTT,CASTVSGQGGPGELFF
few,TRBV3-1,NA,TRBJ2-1,TGTGCCAGCAGCCAAGGAGCCGGACCGGTCTTC,CASSQGAGPVF
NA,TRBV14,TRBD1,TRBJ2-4,TGTGCCAGCAGCCCGGGACAGGGCATTCAGTACTTC,CASSPGQGIQYF
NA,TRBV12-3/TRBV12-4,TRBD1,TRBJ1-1,TGTGCCAGCAGCTCTACCAGGGGGAGGGACACTGAAGCTTTCTTT,CASSSTRGRDTEAFF
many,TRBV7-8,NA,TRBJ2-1,TGTGCCAGCAGCTCCGCCCCTTTTAGCGAACTACTTGACAATGAGCAGTTCTTC,CASSSAPFSELLDNEQFF
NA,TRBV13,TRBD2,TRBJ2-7,TGTGCCAGCAGCGTGGGACTAGCGGGAGTTTACGAGCAGTACTTC,CASSVGLAGVYEQYF